This entry concerns a single T cell receptor beta chain. Its antigen is currently unknown. This sample is part of a study of cytomegalovirus exposure and HLA in healthy donors. Study-level points and caveats: TCR beta chains numbering more than 150 were designated cytomegalovirus-associated. Specific recognition of CMV antigens was confirmed in vitro for a few chains (all CMV-associated).

The method was immunoSEQ multiplex PCR; TCRdb's version includes in-frame clones alone and lacks a portion of them. The sample consists of 95,000 to 150,000 clones, about nine tenths of them appearing once. The receptor was derived from a young woman in good health and CMV-seronegative. The sample taken for sequencing was PBMCs.

The CDR3, as DNA: TGTGCCAGCAGCTTAGCATCGGCCTACGAGCAGTACTTC. Amino acids: CASSLASAYEQYF. The genes are TRBV11-1 and TRBJ2-7; D unresolved. V was pared by 0 bases and J by 2 bases, with 5 bases between. CDR3 length: 13 amino acids. The germline V gene encodes CDR1 SGHAT and CDR2 FQDESV (reference sequence). Variable domain in full (rest from reference TRBV11-1 and TRBJ2-7): EAEVAQSPRYKITEKSQAVAFWCDPISGHATLYWYRQILGQGPELLVQFQDESVVDDSQLPKDRFSAERLKGVDSTLKIQPAELGDSAMYLCASSLASAYEQYFGPGTRLTVT.